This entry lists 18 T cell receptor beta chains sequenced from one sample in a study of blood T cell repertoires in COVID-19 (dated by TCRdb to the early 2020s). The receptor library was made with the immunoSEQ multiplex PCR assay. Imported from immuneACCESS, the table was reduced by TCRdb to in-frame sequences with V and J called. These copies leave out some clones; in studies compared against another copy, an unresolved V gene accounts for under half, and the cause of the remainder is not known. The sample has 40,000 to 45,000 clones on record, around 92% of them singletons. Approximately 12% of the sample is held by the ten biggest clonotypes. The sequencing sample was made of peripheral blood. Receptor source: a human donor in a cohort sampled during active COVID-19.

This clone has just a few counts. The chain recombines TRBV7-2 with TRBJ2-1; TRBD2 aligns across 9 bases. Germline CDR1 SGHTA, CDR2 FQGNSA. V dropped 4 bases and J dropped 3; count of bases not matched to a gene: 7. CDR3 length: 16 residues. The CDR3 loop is CASSSLAGRNYNEQFF. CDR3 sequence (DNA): TGTGCCAGCAGCTCCCTAGCGGGACGAAACTACAATGAGCAGTTCTTC. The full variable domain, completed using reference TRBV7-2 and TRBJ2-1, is GAGVSQSPSNKVTEKGKDVELRCDPISGHTALYWYRQSLGQGLEFLIYFQGNSAPDKSGLPSDRFSAERTGGSVSTLTIQRTQQEDSAVYLCASSSLAGRNYNEQFFGPGTRLTVL.

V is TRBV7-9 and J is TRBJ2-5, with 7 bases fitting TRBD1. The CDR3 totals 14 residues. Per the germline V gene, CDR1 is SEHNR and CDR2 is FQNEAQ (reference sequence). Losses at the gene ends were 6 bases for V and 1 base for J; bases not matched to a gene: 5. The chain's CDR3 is CASRSTGAQETQYF. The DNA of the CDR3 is TGTGCCAGCAGATCAACAGGGGCCCAAGAGACCCAGTACTTC.

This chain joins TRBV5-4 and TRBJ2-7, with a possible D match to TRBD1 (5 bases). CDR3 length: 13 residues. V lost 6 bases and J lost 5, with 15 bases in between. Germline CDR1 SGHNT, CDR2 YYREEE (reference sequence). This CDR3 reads CASKGRWGDEQYF. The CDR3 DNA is TGTGCCAGCAAAGGCCGGTGGGGCGACGAGCAGTACTTC.

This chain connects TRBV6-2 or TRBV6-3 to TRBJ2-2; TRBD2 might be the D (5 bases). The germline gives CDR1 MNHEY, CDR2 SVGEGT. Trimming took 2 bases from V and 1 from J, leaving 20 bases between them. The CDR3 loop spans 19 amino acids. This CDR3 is CASSYREKPGSMNTGELFF. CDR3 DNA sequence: TGTGCCAGCAGTTACAGGGAGAAGCCGGGCAGCATGAACACCGGGGAGCTGTTTTTT.

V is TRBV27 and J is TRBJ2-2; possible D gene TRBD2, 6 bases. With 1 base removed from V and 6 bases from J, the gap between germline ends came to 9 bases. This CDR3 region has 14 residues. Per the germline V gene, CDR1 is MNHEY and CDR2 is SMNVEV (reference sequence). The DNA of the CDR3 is TGTGCCAGCAGTTTATGGGGAGGCGCCGGGGAGCTGTTTTTT. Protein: CASSLWGGAGELFF.

DNA for the CDR3: TGTGCCAGCAGTTTATCCCCTGGCGGTAGCTCCTACGAGCAGTACTTC. This encodes CASSLSPGGSSYEQYF. The rearrangement links TRBV27 to TRBJ2-7; D gene unclear. Trimming pared 0 bases from V and 0 bases from J, leaving 12 bases between. The length of the CDR3 is 16 residues. CDR1 and CDR2 (germline): MNHEY, SMNVEV (reference sequence).

The CDR3 nucleotides are TGTGCCAGCATCCGAACAGGTTTGAACACTGAAGCTTTCTTT. It codes for CASIRTGLNTEAFF. The chain carries TRBV5-8 and TRBJ1-1; a possible D gene is TRBD1 (5 bases). Trimming removed 6 bases at V and 0 bases at J, with 12 bases between. Germline V gene data show CDR1 as SGHTS and CDR2 as YDEGEE. The CDR3 totals 14 residues.

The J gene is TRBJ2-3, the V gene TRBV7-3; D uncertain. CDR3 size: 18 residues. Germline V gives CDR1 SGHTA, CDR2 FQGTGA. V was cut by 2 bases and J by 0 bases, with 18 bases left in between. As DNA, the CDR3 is TGTGCCAGCAGCTTATGGTCCTCAAGAAGCTCTAGCACAGATACGCAGTATTTT. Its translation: CASSLWSSRSSSTDTQYF.

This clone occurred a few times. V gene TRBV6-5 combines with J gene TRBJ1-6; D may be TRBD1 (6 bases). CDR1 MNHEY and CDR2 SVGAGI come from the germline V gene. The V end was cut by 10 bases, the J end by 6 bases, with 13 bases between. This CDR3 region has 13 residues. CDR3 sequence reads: CATGGQINSPLHF. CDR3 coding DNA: TGTGCCACCGGGGGGCAGATTAATTCACCCCTCCACTTT.

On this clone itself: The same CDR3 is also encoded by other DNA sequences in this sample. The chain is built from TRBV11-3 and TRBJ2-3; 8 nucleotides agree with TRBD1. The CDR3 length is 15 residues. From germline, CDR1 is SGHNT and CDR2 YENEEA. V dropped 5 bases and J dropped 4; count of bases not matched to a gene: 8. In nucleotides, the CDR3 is TGTGCCAGCAGCCAAGGGCAGGGGGCTGCAGATACGCAGTATTTT. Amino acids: CASSQGQGAADTQYF. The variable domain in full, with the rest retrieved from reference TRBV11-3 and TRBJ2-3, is EAGVVQSPRYKIIEKKQPVAFWCNPISGHNTLYWYLQNLGQGPELLIRYENEEAVDDSQLPKDRFSAERLKGVDSTLKIQPAELGDSAVYLCASSQGQGAADTQYFGPGTRLTVL.

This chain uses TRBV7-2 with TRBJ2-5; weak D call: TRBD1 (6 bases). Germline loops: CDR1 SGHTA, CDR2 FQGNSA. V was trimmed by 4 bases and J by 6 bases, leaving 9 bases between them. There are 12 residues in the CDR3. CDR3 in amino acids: CASSSQGKTQYF. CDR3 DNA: TGTGCCAGCAGCTCGCAGGGGAAGACCCAGTACTTC.

The CDR3 spells CASSVGQGVGSPLHF. CDR3 in DNA: TGTGCCAGCTCAGTCGGACAGGGGGTCGGTTCACCCCTCCACTTT. The chain links TRBV18 to TRBJ1-6; TRBD1 agrees at 10 bases. There are 15 residues in the CDR3. The V segment lost 5 bases and the J segment 9 bases; nucleotides outside the gene matches: 7. Germline assignment: CDR1 KGHSH and CDR2 LQKENI.

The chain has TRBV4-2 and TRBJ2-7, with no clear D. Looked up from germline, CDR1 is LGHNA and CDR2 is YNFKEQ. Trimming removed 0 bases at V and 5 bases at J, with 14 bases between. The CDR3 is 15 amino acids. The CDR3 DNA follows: TGTGCCAGCAGCCAAGAACCTTTGAGGTCCCACGAGCAGTACTTC. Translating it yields CASSQEPLRSHEQYF.

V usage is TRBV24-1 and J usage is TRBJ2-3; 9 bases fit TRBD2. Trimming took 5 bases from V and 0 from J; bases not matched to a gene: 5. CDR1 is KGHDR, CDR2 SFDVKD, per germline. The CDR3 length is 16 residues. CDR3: CATSVRAGGSTDTQYF. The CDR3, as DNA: TGTGCCACCAGTGTTAGGGCGGGAGGGAGCACAGATACGCAGTATTTT.

Here the CDR3 DNA reads TGTGCCAGCAGCAAGACGATGGGACAGCAGTATTTT. Encoded protein: CASSKTMGQQYF. The chain couples TRBV28 to TRBJ2-3; D might be TRBD1 (6 bases). There are 12 residues in the CDR3. The V and J ends lost 6 bases and 11 bases respectively, with 15 bases between them. CDR1 MDHEN and CDR2 SYDVKM come from the germline V gene.

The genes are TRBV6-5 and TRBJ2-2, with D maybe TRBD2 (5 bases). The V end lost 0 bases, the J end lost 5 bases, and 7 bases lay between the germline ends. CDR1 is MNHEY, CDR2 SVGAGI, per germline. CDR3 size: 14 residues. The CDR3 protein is CASSYSRDTGELFF. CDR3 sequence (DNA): TGTGCCAGCAGTTACTCGAGGGATACCGGGGAGCTGTTTTTT.

The CDR3 sequence: CATSRATPSGLVHNEQFF. The CDR3 DNA follows: TGTGCCACCAGCAGAGCTACCCCATCCGGACTAGTCCACAATGAGCAGTTCTTC. The V gene is TRBV15, the J gene TRBJ2-1, with 7 bases aligning to TRBD2. The germline V gene encodes CDR1 LNHNV and CDR2 YYDKDF (reference sequence). Germline trimming cut 1 base from V and 5 bases from J; bases unmatched to any gene: 14. The CDR3 is 18 residues long.

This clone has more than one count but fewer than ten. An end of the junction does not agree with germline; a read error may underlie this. This CDR3 reads CASSQGGVTPWGF. In DNA form, the CDR3 reads TGCGCCAGCAGCCAAGGGGGGGTGACACCCTGGGGTTTC. The genes are TRBV4-1 and TRBJ2-7; the D gene is possibly TRBD2 (6 bases). The germline V gene encodes CDR1 MGHRA and CDR2 YSYEKL. The CDR3 loop spans 13 amino acids.